The following is a TCR beta chain sequence with its context. The CDR3 is 13 residues long. The V and J ends lost 0 bases and 5 bases respectively, with 7 bases between them. CDR1 MGHRA and CDR2 YSYEKL come from the germline V gene. After isolation, RNA underwent reverse transcription to generate cDNA as the sequencing template. Only in-frame clones appear in the TCRdb table, and some are missing; sequencing was by immunoSEQ multiplex PCR. The sample has approximately 220,000 clones, 35% to 40% seen once. The record originates from a study of CD8+ T cells in alopecia areata. Documented treatment: oral pan-JAK inhibitor, 5-10 mg twice daily.

The sample in question was CD4+ T cells sorted from blood, obtained around week 30, from a patient treated with tofacitinib. This sequence was found in a human donor with alopecia areata. The chain is built from TRBV4-1 and TRBJ2-5; D call uncertain. In nucleotides, the CDR3 is TGCGCCAGCAGCCAAGACCGGACGGAGACCCAGTACTTC. Its translation is CASSQDRTETQYF.